This TCR beta chain was identified in a study of blood T cell repertoires in COVID-19. Seattle researchers signed up patients amid active infection and tracked them longitudinally. The CDR3 covers 15 residues. The germline gives CDR1 SGHVS, CDR2 FQNEAQ. Trimming left V 5 bases short and J 0 bases short, with 13 bases between. Sequenced by immunoSEQ multiplex PCR; TCRdb stores in-frame clones only, minus some. The table includes 350,000 or so clones, roughly 86% detected once. The chain joins TRBV7-8 to TRBJ2-5; no definite D call. The sequence was obtained from a woman under 40 with COVID-19, enrolled during active disease. The sequenced material came from peripheral blood. This CDR3 is CASSPSAGYQETQYF. The CDR3 nucleotides read TGTGCCAGCAGCCCTTCAGCAGGCTACCAAGAGACCCAGTACTTC.